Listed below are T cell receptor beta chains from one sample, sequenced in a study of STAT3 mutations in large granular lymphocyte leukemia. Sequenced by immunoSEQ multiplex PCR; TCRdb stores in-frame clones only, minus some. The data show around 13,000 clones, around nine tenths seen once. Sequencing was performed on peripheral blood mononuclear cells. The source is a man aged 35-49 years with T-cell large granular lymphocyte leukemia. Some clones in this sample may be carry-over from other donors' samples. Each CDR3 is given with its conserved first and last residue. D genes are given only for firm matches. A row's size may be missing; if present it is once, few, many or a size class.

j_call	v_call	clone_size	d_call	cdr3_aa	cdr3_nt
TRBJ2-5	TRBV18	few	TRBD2	CASSPGLDQETQYF	TGTGCCAGCTCACCGGGACTAGACCAAGAGACCCAGTACTTC
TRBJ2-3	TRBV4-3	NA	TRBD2	CASSQVLAGGLTDTQYF	TGCGCCAGCAGCCAAGTTCTAGCGGGGGGGCTGACAGATACGCAGTATTTT
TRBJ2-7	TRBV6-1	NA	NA	CASSEYEQYF	TGTGCCAGCAGTGAATACGAGCAGTACTTC
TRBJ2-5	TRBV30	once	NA	CAWSFGSRETQYF	TGTGCCTGGAGTTTCGGGTCCAGGGAGACCCAGTACTTC
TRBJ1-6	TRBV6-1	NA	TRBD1	CASSPVDRAGSPLHF	TGTGCCAGCAGTCCAGTGGACAGGGCGGGTTCACCCCTCCACTTT
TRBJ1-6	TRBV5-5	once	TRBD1	CASSRDRDNSPLHF	TGTGCCAGCAGCCGGGACAGGGATAATTCACCCCTCCACTTT
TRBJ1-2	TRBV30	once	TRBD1	CAWSRDQGAGGYTF	TGTGCCTGGAGTAGAGACCAGGGGGCAGGAGGCTACACCTTC
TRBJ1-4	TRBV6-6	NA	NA	CASSGRDSSEKLFF	TGTGCCAGCAGTGGGAGGGACTCGAGCGAAAAACTGTTTTTT
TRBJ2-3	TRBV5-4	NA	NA	CASSWGQDKTQYF	TGTGCCAGCAGCTGGGGACAAGACAAGACGCAGTATTTT
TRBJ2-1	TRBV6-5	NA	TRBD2	CASSYSRGELYNEQFF	TGTGCCAGCAGTTACTCACGGGGGGAATTATACAATGAGCAGTTCTTC
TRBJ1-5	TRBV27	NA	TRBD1	CASRLGGWGNQPQHF	TGTGCCAGCAGGCTAGGGGGCTGGGGCAATCAGCCCCAGCATTTT
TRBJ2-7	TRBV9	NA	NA	CASSVAPSQGYEQYF	TGTGCCAGCAGCGTAGCCCCATCACAGGGATACGAGCAGTACTTC
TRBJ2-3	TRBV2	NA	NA	CASTRLDTQYF	TGTGCCAGCACAAGGTTAGATACGCAGTATTTT
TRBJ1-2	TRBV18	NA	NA	CASSLRQDHYGYTF	TGTGCCAGCTCACTACGACAGGATCACTATGGCTACACCTTC
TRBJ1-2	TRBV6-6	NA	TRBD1	CASSRDSLSLNYGYTF	TGTGCCAGCAGTAGGGACAGCCTTTCCCTCAACTATGGCTACACCTTC
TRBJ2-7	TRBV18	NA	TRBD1	CASSGTDYEQYF	TGTGCCAGCTCCGGGACAGACTACGAGCAGTACTTC
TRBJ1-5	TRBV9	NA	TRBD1	CASSLSGGYQPQHF	TGTGCCAGCAGCCTCTCAGGGGGCTATCAGCCCCAGCATTTT
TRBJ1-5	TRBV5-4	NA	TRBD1	CASSKGTGGNQPQHF	TGTGCCAGCAGCAAGGGGACAGGGGGTAATCAGCCCCAGCATTTT
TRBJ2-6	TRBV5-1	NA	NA	CASSLVGGDGANVLTF	TGCGCCAGCAGCTTGGTTGGGGGCGACGGGGCCAACGTCCTGACTTTC
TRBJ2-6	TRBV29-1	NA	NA	CSVDDGSGANVLTF	TGCAGCGTCGATGACGGATCTGGGGCCAACGTCCTGACTTTC
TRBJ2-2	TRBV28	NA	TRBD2	CASSAWTSNTGELFF	TGTGCCAGCAGCGCTTGGACTAGCAACACCGGGGAGCTGTTTTTT
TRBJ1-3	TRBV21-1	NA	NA	CASITRGRSGNTIYF	TGTGCCAGCATCACAAGGGGCCGTTCTGGAAACACCATATATTTT
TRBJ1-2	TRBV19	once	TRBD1	CATNKDRGLYGYTF	TGTGCCACCAATAAGGACAGGGGGCTCTATGGCTACACCTTC